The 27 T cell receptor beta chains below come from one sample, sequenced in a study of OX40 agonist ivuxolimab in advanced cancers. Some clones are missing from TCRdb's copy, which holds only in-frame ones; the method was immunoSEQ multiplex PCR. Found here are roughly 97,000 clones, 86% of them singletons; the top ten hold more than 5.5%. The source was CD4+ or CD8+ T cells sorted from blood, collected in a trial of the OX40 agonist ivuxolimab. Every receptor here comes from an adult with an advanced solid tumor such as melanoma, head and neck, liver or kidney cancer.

This CDR3 reads CASSLELAGGFLTGELFF. CDR3 in DNA: TGTGCCAGCAGCTTAGAACTAGCGGGAGGGTTTTTAACCGGGGAGCTGTTTTTT. This rearrangement joins TRBV7-8 to TRBJ2-2; 13 bases match TRBD2. This CDR3 has 18 amino acids. Trimming cost V 1 base and J 5 bases; bases outside gene matches: 7. Germline-derived CDR1 and CDR2 are SGHVS and FQNEAQ.

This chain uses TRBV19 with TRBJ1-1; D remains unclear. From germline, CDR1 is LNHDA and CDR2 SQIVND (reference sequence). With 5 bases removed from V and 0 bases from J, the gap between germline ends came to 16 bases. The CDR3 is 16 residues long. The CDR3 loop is CASSPQVALMNTEAFF. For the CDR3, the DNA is TGTGCCAGTAGTCCTCAGGTCGCCTTAATGAACACTGAAGCTTTCTTT.

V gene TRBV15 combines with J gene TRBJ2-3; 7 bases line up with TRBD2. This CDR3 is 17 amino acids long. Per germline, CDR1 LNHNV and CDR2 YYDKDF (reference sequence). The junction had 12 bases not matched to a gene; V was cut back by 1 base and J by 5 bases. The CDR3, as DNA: TGTGCCACCAGCAGAGGCGGGAGAGGGCACATCGGAGATACGCAGTATTTT. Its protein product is CATSRGGRGHIGDTQYF.

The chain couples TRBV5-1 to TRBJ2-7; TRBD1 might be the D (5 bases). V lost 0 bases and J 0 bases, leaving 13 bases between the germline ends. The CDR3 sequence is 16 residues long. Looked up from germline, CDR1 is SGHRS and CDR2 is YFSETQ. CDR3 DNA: TGCGCCAGCAGCTTGGACGCAGGGCGCAGCTCCTACGAGCAGTACTTC. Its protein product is CASSLDAGRSSYEQYF.

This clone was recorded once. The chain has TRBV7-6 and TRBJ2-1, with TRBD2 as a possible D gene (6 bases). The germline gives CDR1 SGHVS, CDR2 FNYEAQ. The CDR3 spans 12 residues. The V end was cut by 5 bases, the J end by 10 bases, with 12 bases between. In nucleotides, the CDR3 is TGTGCCAGCAGCCAAGGCGGAGGGGAGCAGTTCTTC. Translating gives CASSQGGGEQFF.

The CDR3 sequence: CASSPPRGEQFF. CDR3 DNA: TGTGCCAGCAGCCCTCCACGAGGGGAGCAGTTCTTC. The chain combines TRBV7-8 with TRBJ2-1; TRBD2 is a possible D gene (5 bases). Germline-derived CDR1 and CDR2 are SGHVS and FQNEAQ. The CDR3 spans 12 residues. The V gene lost 5 bases and the J gene lost 10 bases, with 12 bases spanning the gap.

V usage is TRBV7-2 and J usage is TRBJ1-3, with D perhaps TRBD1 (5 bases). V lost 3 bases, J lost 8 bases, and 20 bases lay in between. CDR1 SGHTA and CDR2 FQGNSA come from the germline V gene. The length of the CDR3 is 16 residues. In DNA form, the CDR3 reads TGTGCCAGCAGCTTCCGACCGGGGGAAGCGGGTTACACCATATATTTT. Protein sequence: CASSFRPGEAGYTIYF.

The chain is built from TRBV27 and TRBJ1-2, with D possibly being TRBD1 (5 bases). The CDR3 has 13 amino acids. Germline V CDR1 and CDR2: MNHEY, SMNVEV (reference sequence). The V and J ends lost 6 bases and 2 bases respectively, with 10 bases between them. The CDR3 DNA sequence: TGTGCCAGCAGAAAAGGGGAAAACTATGGCTACACCTTC. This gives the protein CASRKGENYGYTF.

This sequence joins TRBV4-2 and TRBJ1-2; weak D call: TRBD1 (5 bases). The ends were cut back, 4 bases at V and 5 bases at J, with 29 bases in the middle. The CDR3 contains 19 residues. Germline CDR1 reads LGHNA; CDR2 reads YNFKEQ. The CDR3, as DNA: TGTGCCAGCAGCCCGCAACAGCAGGGCGGAACCATGAGGGCTTATGGCTACACCTTC. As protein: CASSPQQQGGTMRAYGYTF.

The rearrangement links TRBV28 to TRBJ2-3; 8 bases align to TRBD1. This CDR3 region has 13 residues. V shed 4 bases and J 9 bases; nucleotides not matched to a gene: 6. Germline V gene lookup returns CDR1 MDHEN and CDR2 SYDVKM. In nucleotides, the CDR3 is TGTGCCAGCAGTTATCCTCGACAGGGGACGCAGTATTTT. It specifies CASSYPRQGTQYF. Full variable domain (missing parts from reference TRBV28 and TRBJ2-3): DVKVTQSSRYLVKRTGEKVFLECVQDMDHENMFWYRQDPGLGLRLIYFSYDVKMKEKGDIPEGYSVSREKKERFSLILESASTNQTSMYLCASSYPRQGTQYFGPGTRLTVL.

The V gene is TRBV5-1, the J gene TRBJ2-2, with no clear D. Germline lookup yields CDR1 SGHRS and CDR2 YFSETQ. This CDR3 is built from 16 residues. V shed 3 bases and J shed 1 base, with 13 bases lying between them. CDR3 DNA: TGCGCCAGCAGCTACAGTATTCTAGGGAACACCGGGGAGCTGTTTTTT. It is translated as CASSYSILGNTGELFF.

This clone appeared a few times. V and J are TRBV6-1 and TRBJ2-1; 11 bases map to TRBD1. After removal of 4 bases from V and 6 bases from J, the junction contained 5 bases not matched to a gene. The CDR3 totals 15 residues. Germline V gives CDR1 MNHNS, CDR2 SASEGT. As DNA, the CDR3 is TGTGCCAGCAGTGGTTCCGGGACAGGGGGCAATGAGCAGTTCTTC. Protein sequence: CASSGSGTGGNEQFF.

CDR3 DNA: TGTGCCAGCATGATAGGCAGCTCCTATGGCTACACCTTC. Its translation is CASMIGSSYGYTF. The chain combines TRBV2 with TRBJ1-2; D unresolved. This CDR3 region has 13 residues. With 7 bases removed from V and 4 bases from J, the gap between germline ends came to 13 bases. Germline CDR1 is SNHLY and CDR2 is FYNNEI.

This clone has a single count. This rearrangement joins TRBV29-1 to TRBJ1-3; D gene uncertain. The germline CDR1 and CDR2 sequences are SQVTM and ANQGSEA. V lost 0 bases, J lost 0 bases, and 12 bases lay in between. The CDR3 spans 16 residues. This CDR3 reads CSVEDSGPLSGNTIYF. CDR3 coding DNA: TGCAGCGTTGAAGATAGCGGACCACTCTCTGGAAACACCATATATTTT.

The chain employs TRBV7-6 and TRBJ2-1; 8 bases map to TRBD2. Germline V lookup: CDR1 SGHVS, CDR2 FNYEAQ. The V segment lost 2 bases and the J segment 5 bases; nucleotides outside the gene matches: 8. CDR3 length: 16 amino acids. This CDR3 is CASSLQVGGGNNEQFF. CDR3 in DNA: TGTGCCAGCAGCTTACAGGTCGGGGGGGGAAACAATGAGCAGTTCTTC. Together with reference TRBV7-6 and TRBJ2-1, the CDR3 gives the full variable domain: GAGVSQSPRYKVTKRGQDVALRCDPISGHVSLYWYRQALGQGPEFLTYFNYEAQQDKSGLPNDRFSAERPEGSISTLTIQRTEQRDSAMYRCASSLQVGGGNNEQFFGPGTRLTVL.

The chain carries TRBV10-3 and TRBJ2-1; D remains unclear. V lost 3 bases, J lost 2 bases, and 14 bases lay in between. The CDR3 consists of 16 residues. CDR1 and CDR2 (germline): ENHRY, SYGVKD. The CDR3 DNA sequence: TGTGCCATCAGTGAACCAAATGTAGCAACCTACAATGAGCAGTTCTTC. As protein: CAISEPNVATYNEQFF.

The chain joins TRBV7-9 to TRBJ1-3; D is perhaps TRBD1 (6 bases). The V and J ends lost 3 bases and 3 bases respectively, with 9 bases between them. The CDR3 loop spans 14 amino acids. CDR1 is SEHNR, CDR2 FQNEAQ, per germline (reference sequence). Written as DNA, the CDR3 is TGTGCCAGCAGCTTGCAAGGGGGTGGAAACACCATATATTTT. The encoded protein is CASSLQGGGNTIYF.

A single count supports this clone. This chain's CDR3 is CASSDLSPSTDTQYF. CDR3 sequence (DNA): TGTGCCAGCAGCGATCTTTCCCCTAGCACAGATACGCAGTATTTT. This chain joins TRBV27 and TRBJ2-3, with D hard to call. Germline V gene lookup returns CDR1 MNHEY and CDR2 SMNVEV (reference sequence). The CDR3 consists of 15 residues. V lost 6 bases and J lost 0, with 13 bases in between.

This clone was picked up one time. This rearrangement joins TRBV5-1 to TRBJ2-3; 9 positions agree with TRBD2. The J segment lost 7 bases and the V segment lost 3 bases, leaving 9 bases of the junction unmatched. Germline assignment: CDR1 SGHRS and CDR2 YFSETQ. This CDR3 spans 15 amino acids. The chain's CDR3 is CASSSETSGLHTQYF. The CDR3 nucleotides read TGCGCCAGCAGCTCCGAGACTAGCGGACTTCATACGCAGTATTTT.

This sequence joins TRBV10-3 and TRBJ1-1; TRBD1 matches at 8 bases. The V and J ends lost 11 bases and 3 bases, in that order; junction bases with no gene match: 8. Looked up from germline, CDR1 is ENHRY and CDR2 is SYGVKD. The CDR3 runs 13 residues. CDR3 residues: CARKQGADTEAFF. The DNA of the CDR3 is TGTGCCCGCAAGCAGGGGGCGGACACTGAAGCTTTCTTT.

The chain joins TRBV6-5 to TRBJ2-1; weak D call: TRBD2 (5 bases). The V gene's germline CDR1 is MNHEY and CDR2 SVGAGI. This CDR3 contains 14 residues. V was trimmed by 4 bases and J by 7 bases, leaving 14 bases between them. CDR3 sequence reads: CASSSGGPGNEQFF. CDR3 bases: TGTGCCAGCAGTTCTGGCGGCCCGGGGAATGAGCAGTTCTTC.

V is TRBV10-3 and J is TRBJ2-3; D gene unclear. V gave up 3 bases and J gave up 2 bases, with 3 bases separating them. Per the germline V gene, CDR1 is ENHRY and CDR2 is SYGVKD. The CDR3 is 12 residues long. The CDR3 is CAISEYTDTQYF. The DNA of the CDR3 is TGTGCCATCAGTGAATACACAGATACGCAGTATTTT.

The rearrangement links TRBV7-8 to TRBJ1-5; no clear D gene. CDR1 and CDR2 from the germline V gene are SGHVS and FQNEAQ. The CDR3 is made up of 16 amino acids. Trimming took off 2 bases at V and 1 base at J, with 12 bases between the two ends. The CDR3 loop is CASSLNGDLSNQPQHF. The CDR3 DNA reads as TGTGCCAGCAGCTTAAACGGGGATCTCAGCAATCAGCCCCAGCATTTT.

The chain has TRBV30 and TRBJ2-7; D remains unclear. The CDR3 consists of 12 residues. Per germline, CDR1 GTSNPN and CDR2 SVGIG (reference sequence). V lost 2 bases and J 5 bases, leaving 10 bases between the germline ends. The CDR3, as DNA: TGTGCCTGGAGTCTCCTGTCCCACGAGCAGTACTTC. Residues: CAWSLLSHEQYF. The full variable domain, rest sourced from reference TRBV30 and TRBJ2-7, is SQTIHQWPATLVQPVGSPLSLECTVEGTSNPNLYWYRQAAGRGLQLLFYSVGIGQISSEVPQNLSASRPQDRQFILSSKKLLLSDSGFYLCAWSLLSHEQYFGPGTRLTVT.

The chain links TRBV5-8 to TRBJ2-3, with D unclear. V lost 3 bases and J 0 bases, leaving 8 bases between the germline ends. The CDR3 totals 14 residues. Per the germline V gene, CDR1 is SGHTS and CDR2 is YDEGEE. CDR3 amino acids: CASSWWPSTDTQYF. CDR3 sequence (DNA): TGTGCCAGCAGCTGGTGGCCTAGCACAGATACGCAGTATTTT.

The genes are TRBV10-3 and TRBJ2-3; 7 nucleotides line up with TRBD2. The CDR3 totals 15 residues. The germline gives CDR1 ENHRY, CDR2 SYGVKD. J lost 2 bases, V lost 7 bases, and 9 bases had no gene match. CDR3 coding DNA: TGTGCCATCACCGCCCGGGGGGAGATCACAGATACGCAGTATTTT. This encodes CAITARGEITDTQYF.

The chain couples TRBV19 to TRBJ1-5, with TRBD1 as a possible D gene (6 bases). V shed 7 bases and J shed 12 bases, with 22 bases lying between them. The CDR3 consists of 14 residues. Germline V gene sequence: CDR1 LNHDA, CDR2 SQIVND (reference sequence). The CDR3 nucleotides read TGTGCCAGTATCCAAACAGGGACCTCTCTACTCCAGCATTTT. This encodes CASIQTGTSLLQHF.